The 24 T cell receptor beta chains listed next were all sequenced from one sample in a study of regulatory T cells in long-lasting Graves disease. For TCR beta, libraries came from iRepertoire HTBI primers and Arm-PCR of CDR3 regions. In TCRdb, the multiplex PCR reads were re-called with MiXCR into one record per CDR3 protein. The repertoire holds 400,000 to 500,000 distinct CDR3 sequences, around a fifth seen once, with around 14% in the top ten. Time point in this sample: persistent/refractory GD, antithyroid drugs over 5 years with positive TRAb. Scientists built the TCR library using RNA that was extracted from PBMCs. Sequenced material: peripheral blood mononuclear cells (PBMCs), taken when the disease was refractory, from a patient treated with antithyroid drugs. The receptors originated from a female donor with Graves disease.

This clonotype was recorded many times. The rearrangement uses TRBV6-2 or TRBV6-3 and TRBJ2-5; D remains unclear. This CDR3 has 13 residues. Trimming stripped 5 bases from V and 2 bases from J, with 9 bases between. The germline V gene has CDR1 MNHEY and CDR2 SVGEGT. CDR3 nucleotide sequence: TGTGCCAGCAGTGAGACTCTACAAGAGACCCAGTACTTC. Protein: CASSETLQETQYF.

The gene calls are TRBV9 and TRBJ1-2; the match to TRBD1 covers 7 bases. V lost 0 bases and J lost 3; bases outside the gene matches: 11. The CDR3 totals 17 residues. CDR1 is SGDLS, CDR2 YYNGEE, per germline. This CDR3 is CASSVGSGTATYYGYTF. Here the CDR3 DNA reads TGTGCCAGCAGCGTAGGGTCCGGGACAGCGACCTACTATGGCTACACCTTC.

Ten or more counts support this clonotype. This chain links TRBV12-3 or TRBV12-4 with TRBJ2-5; 10 nucleotides match TRBD1. V was pared by 6 bases and J by 5 bases, with 9 bases of the junction left unmatched. CDR3 length: 15 amino acids. DNA for the CDR3: TGTGCCAGCAGCCAGGCGACAGGGGGCGCGGAGACCCAGTACTTC. It encodes CASSQATGGAETQYF.

J is TRBJ2-7 and V is TRBV6-1, with 7 bases aligning to TRBD1. The germline gives CDR1 MNHNS, CDR2 SASEGT. V was pared by 3 bases and J by 1 base, with 9 bases of the junction left unmatched. This CDR3 is 16 amino acids long. CDR3 sequence reads: CASSDWGQMISYEQYF. CDR3 nucleotides: TGTGCCAGCAGTGATTGGGGACAGATGATATCCTACGAGCAGTACTTC.

Regarding this clonotype: A much larger clone is a single base away; this may be a read error. CDR3 amino acids: CASSLLSRGEENTEALF. The CDR3, as DNA: TGTGCCAGCAGTTTACTATCGAGGGGGGAAGAGAACACTGAAGCTCTCTTT. V and J are TRBV25-1 and TRBJ1-1, with D possibly matching TRBD1 (6 bases). The CDR3 contains 17 residues. CDR1 is MGHDK, CDR2 SYGVNS, per germline.

This clonotype occurred many times. The CDR3 protein is CASRPTGTGNYGYTF. The CDR3 DNA reads TGTGCCAGCAGACCTACCGGGACAGGGAACTATGGCTACACCTTC. V and J are TRBV6-1 and TRBJ1-2, with TRBD1 matching 9 bases. Germline V gene data show CDR1 as MNHNS and CDR2 as SASEGT. V lost 6 bases to trimming and J lost 2 bases; unmatched junction nucleotides: 7. The CDR3 loop spans 15 amino acids.

The sample holds many counts of this clonotype. This chain connects TRBV2 to TRBJ2-2; D gene unclear. Germline V gene sequence: CDR1 SNHLY, CDR2 FYNNEI. The CDR3 runs 15 residues. V dropped 4 bases and J dropped 2 bases, with 11 bases sitting between them. The CDR3 spells CASSVGYLNTGELFF. CDR3 coding DNA: TGTGCCAGCAGTGTTGGCTACCTCAACACCGGGGAGCTGTTTTTT. Full variable domain (remainder filled in from reference TRBV2 and TRBJ2-2): EPEVTQTPSHQVTQMGQEVILRCVPISNHLYFYWYRQILGQKVEFLVSFYNNEISEKSEIFDDQFSVERPDGSNFTLKIRSTKLEDSAMYFCASSVGYLNTGELFFGEGSRLTVL.

This clonotype was counted at least ten times. The rearrangement links TRBV28 to TRBJ1-5, with 7 positions matching TRBD1. The CDR3 is 15 amino acids. V gave up 3 bases and J gave up 7 bases; unmatched junction bases: 9. Per germline, CDR1 MDHEN and CDR2 SYDVKM. CDR3 amino acids: CASSFRQGLLQPQHF. The CDR3 coding sequence is TGTGCCAGCAGTTTCCGACAGGGACTTCTACAGCCCCAGCATTTT.

This clonotype was found many times. The rearrangement joins TRBV12-3 or TRBV12-4 to TRBJ2-7, with TRBD2 identical over 8 bases. J was trimmed by 5 bases and V by 5 bases; bases with no gene match: 11. CDR3 length: 15 amino acids. CDR3: CASSPQRESFHEQYF. For the CDR3, the DNA is TGTGCCAGCAGTCCCCAGCGGGAGTCGTTCCACGAGCAGTACTTC.

This clonotype was picked up one time. The chain couples TRBV6-1 to TRBJ1-3; 7 nucleotides align to TRBD1. The CDR3 sequence is 15 residues long. Germline V gene data show CDR1 as MNHNS and CDR2 as SASEGT. V gave up 5 bases and J gave up 4 bases; unmatched junction bases: 8. CDR3 sequence: CASSHDREVGNTIYF. The CDR3 DNA sequence: TGTGCCAGCAGTCACGACAGGGAAGTCGGAAACACCATATATTTT.

As DNA, the CDR3 is TGTGCCAGCAGCCCCGGGACTGCGTATAACACTGAAGCTTTCTTT. Amino acids: CASSPGTAYNTEAFF. This chain links TRBV3-1 with TRBJ1-1; D perhaps matches TRBD1 (5 bases). V dropped 4 bases and J dropped 2 bases, with 14 bases sitting between them. CDR3 length: 15 amino acids. The V gene's germline CDR1 is LGHDT and CDR2 YNNKEL (reference sequence).

In its sample, this clonotype was seen many times. J is TRBJ1-2 and V is TRBV12-3 or TRBV12-4; the D gene is possibly TRBD1 (6 bases). Deletions cut 2 bases from V and 7 bases from J, with 17 bases between. This CDR3 region has 15 residues. For the CDR3, the DNA is TGTGCCAGCAGTTTAAATTCCCGACAGGATTCTGGCTACACCTTC. Its translation is CASSLNSRQDSGYTF.

The sample holds many counts of this clonotype. The J gene is TRBJ2-5, the V gene TRBV25-1, with TRBD1 matching 9 bases. CDR1 is MGHDK and CDR2 is SYGVNS in the germline V gene. V gave up 5 bases and J gave up 4 bases; unmatched junction bases: 8. CDR3 length: 15 amino acids. DNA for the CDR3: TGTGCCAGCAGTAGACCGGGACAGGGCTTAGAGACCCAGTACTTC. Translated: CASSRPGQGLETQYF.

In this sample, this clonotype turned up a few times. The chain has TRBV24-1 and TRBJ2-7, with D unclear. The CDR3 totals 10 residues. Germline V gives CDR1 KGHDR, CDR2 SFDVKD. V lost 7 bases, J lost 4 bases, and 4 bases lay in between. As DNA, the CDR3 is TGTGCCACCAGCAGTTACGAGCAGTACTTC. It encodes CATSSYEQYF.

This clonotype was recorded many times. This chain joins TRBV2 and TRBJ2-5, with TRBD2 identical over 9 bases. Germline-derived CDR1 and CDR2 are SNHLY and FYNNEI. Trimming took 8 bases from V and 7 from J; bases not matched to a gene: 8. This CDR3 spans 13 amino acids. The CDR3 loop is CASLRGGEATQYF. CDR3 in DNA: TGTGCCAGCTTGCGGGGGGGGGAGGCGACCCAGTACTTC. Full variable domain (outside the CDR3, taken from reference TRBV2 and TRBJ2-5): EPEVTQTPSHQVTQMGQEVILRCVPISNHLYFYWYRQILGQKVEFLVSFYNNEISEKSEIFDDQFSVERPDGSNFTLKIRSTKLEDSAMYFCASLRGGEATQYFGPGTRLLVL.

This chain connects TRBV29-1 to TRBJ2-7, with D unclear. CDR3 length: 14 amino acids. Germline V lookup: CDR1 SQVTM, CDR2 ANQGSEA. V lost 7 bases, J lost 3 bases, and 19 bases lay in between. Here the CDR3 DNA reads TGCAGCGCCGTCCTCGATACCATATTCTACGAGCAGTACTTC. It encodes CSAVLDTIFYEQYF.

Concerning this clonotype itself: Sequence at one end of the junction differs from germline and may be a read error. This chain uses TRBV5-6 with TRBJ2-5; TRBD2 matches 8 bases. The CDR3 runs 16 residues. Germline assignment: CDR1 SGHDT and CDR2 YYEEEE. CDR3 sequence: CANSLDGGAMSETQYF. CDR3 in DNA: TGTGCCAACAGCCTAGACGGGGGGGCGATGAGTGAGACCCAGTACTTC.

This clonotype showed up just a few times. The chain has TRBV28 and TRBJ2-3, with TRBD2 identical over 7 bases. J was trimmed by 6 bases and V by 5 bases; bases with no gene match: 11. Germline assignment: CDR1 MDHEN and CDR2 SYDVKM. CDR3 size: 15 residues. CDR3 nucleotides: TGTGCCAGCAGTGCTCGGGGAGCGGGATCTGATACGCAGTATTTT. It encodes CASSARGAGSDTQYF.

The table lists this clonotype with many counts. The chain is built from TRBV6-1 and TRBJ1-1; 7 bases fit TRBD1. The CDR3 runs to 12 residues. Germline V gene lookup returns CDR1 MNHNS and CDR2 SASEGT. V trimming: 8 bases; J trimming: 4 bases; junction bases outside the gene matches: 4. CDR3 DNA: TGTGCCAGCCAGACAGGGTCCACTGAAGCTTTCTTT. As protein: CASQTGSTEAFF.

This clonotype was counted ten times or more. The chain couples TRBV6-5 to TRBJ1-2; D gene unclear. This CDR3 spans 15 amino acids. Germline lookup yields CDR1 MNHEY and CDR2 SVGAGI. Trimming stripped 2 bases from V and 0 bases from J, with 10 bases between. CDR3 sequence: CASSYRTGTNYGYTF. The DNA of the CDR3 is TGTGCCAGCAGTTACAGGACGGGAACTAACTATGGCTACACCTTC.

The sample holds many counts of this clonotype. This chain joins TRBV29-1 and TRBJ1-2; D gene uncertain. Trimming stripped 1 base from V and 7 bases from J, with 13 bases between. This CDR3 region has 13 residues. CDR1 is SQVTM and CDR2 is ANQGSEA in the germline V gene. The CDR3 DNA reads TGCAGCGTTGAAGCCTCCCAGACTCGTGGCTACACCTTC. This gives the protein CSVEASQTRGYTF.

This clonotype came up a few times. J is TRBJ1-2 and V is TRBV6-2 or TRBV6-3; D gene uncertain. The CDR3 runs 15 residues. Germline lookup yields CDR1 MNHEY and CDR2 SVGEGT. Trimming removed 1 base from V and 8 bases from J, with 17 bases in between. The CDR3 here is CASSYFGLNHGGYTF. As DNA, the CDR3 is TGTGCCAGCAGTTACTTCGGACTCAACCACGGCGGCTACACCTTC.

V usage is TRBV5-1 and J usage is TRBJ2-1; D is perhaps TRBD2 (6 bases). Per the germline V gene, CDR1 is SGHRS and CDR2 is YFSETQ. This CDR3 is 15 amino acids long. Trimming stripped 4 bases from V and 5 bases from J, with 16 bases between. CDR3 sequence reads: CASSPITSIHNEQFF. The CDR3 DNA reads TGCGCCAGCAGCCCGATCACTAGCATCCACAATGAGCAGTTCTTC.

The chain uses TRBV7-2 and TRBJ1-2; D not certain. The CDR3 loop spans 16 amino acids. V dropped 2 bases and J dropped 8 bases, with 21 bases sitting between them. Germline CDR1 reads SGHTA; CDR2 reads FQGNSA. The CDR3 DNA is TGTGCCAGCAGCTTACCTGACGGATCCGGGGTATACGGCTACACCTTC. Protein: CASSLPDGSGVYGYTF.